This TCR beta chain was identified during a study of T cell changes during pregnancy in multiple sclerosis. Sequencing was performed with immunoSEQ multiplex PCR; in TCRdb, only in-frame clones are kept and a portion is missing. The table shows 30,000 to 45,000 clones, with 91% occurring only once. This TCR derives from a female donor in good health, enrolled as a control in a pregnancy study. The sample here was CD4+ T cells from peripheral blood mononuclear cells, taken in the second trimester of pregnancy.

CDR3 amino acids: CASSFKTSGTDTQYF. For the CDR3, the DNA is TGTGCCAGCAGCTTTAAGACTTCCGGCACAGATACGCAGTATTTT. The V and J genes are TRBV5-6 and TRBJ2-3; no firm D call. V lost 2 bases, J lost 1 base, and 11 bases lay in between. The CDR3 consists of 15 residues. The germline V gene has CDR1 SGHDT and CDR2 YYEEEE.